This TCR beta chain was observed in a study of STAT5B mutations in CD4+ large granular lymphocyte leukemia. Study-wide findings and caveats: Data were not HLA-matched across samples. About 25% of private leukemic clonotypes occurred rarely in other patients' non-leukemic repertoires. Top patient clones used TRBV06 genes more often: 8/27 versus 2/35 in controls.

The survey-level immunoSEQ assay was used. Measured with immunoSEQ multiplex PCR; TCRdb has only the in-frame clones, and not every one. This sample has about 32,000 clones, with around four fifths found just once. This clone was counted once. Its antigen remains unknown. The CDR3 has 13 residues. Looked up from germline, CDR1 is MNHNY and CDR2 is SVGAGI (reference sequence). Trimming removed 0 bases at V and 5 bases at J, with 5 bases between. The rearrangement joins TRBV6-6 to TRBJ1-5; D not resolved. This clonotype originated in a human donor in good health. The specimen was CD4+ T cells from blood buffy coats. For the CDR3, the DNA is TGTGCCAGCAGTTACTCGGCCGATCAGCCCCAGCATTTT. It is translated as CASSYSADQPQHF.